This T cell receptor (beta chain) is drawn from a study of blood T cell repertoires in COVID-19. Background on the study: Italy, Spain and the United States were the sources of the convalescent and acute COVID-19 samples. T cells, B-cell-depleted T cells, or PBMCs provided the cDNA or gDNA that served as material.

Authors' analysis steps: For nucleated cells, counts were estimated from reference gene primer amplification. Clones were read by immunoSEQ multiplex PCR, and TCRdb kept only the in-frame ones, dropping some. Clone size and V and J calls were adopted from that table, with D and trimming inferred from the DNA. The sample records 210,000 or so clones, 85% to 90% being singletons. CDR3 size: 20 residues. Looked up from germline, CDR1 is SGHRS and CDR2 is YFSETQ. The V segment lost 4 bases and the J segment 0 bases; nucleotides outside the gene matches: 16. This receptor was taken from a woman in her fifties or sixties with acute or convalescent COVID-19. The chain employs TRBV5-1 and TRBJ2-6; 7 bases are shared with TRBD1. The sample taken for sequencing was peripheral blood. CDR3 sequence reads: CASSLENPGQSPSGANVLTF. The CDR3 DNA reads TGCGCCAGCAGCCTTGAAAATCCGGGACAGTCCCCCTCTGGGGCCAACGTCCTGACTTTC.